The TCR beta chain under discussion was sequenced for a study of response to subunit inactivated influenza vaccine. Study findings and constraints: Each seasonal influenza vaccination, the authors suggested, recruits few new T cells.

As regards this clonotype: What it binds is unknown.

TCRdb fed the RT-PCR reads into MiXCR, producing one record per CDR3 protein. The sample has more than 400,000 distinct CDR3 sequences, 9.5% to 12% seen once. Sequencing was performed on PBMCs from blood, taken 40 to 50 days after vaccination. The clonotype originates from a man aged 50 to 60 who received an inactivated influenza vaccine.

The CDR3 DNA reads as TGCAGTGCTCATTCGGGGGGAAGGACTGAAGCTTTCTTT. It specifies CSAHSGGRTEAFF. The chain is built from TRBV20-1 and TRBJ1-1; a weak D match, TRBD1 (5 bases). V was clipped by 5 bases and J by 5 bases, with 15 bases between them. Germline CDR1 is DFQATT and CDR2 is SNEGSKA (reference sequence). The CDR3 is 13 residues long.